This TCR beta chain was identified in a study of early T cells in non-severe SARS-CoV-2 infection. As for the study in general: The chains were unpaired, and the sequenced material was bulk RNA from unsorted whole blood. Overall study results and limits: VDJdb matching favored anti-spike CD8 responses, missing private and CD4 specificities.

The V gene end was trimmed by 4 bases and the J gene end by 5 bases; junction bases not matched to a gene: 5. CDR1 is SGHRS and CDR2 is YFSETQ in the germline V gene. This CDR3 has 14 residues. Many counts were recorded for this clonotype. The antigen is undetermined. The protocol attached unique molecular identifiers to individual cDNA molecules. TCRdb reanalysed the 5' RACE reads using MiXCR and keeps one entry per CDR3 protein. The data hold under 75,000 distinct CDR3 sequences, with around 14% observed a single time. Sequencing was carried out using whole blood. This chain connects TRBV5-1 to TRBJ2-1, with 8 bases that match TRBD1. The source is an adult who was a healthcare worker with PCR-confirmed SARS-CoV-2 infection or an uninfected control (not recorded which). The DNA of the CDR3 is TGCGCCAGCAGCGCCCCGACAGGGGACAATGAGCAGTTCTTC. Residues: CASSAPTGDNEQFF.